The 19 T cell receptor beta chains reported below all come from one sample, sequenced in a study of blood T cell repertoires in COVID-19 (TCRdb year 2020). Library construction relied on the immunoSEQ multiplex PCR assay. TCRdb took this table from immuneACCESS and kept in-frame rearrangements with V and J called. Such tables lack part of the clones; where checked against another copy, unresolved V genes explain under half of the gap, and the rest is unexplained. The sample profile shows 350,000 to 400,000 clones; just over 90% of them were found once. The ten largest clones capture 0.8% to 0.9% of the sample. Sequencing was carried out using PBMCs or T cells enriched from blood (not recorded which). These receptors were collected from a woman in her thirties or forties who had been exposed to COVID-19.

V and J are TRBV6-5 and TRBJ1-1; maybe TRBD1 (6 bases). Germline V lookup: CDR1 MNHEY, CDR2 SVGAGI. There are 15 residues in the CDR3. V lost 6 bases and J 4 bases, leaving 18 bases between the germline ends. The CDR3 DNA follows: TGTGCCAGCAGAATAGGAGGGGGGGCCGGCACTGAAGCTTTCTTT. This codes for CASRIGGGAGTEAFF.

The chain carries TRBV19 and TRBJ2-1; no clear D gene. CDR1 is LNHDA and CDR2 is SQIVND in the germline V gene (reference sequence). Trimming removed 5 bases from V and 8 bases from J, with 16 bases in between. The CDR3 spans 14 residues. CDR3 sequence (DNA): TGTGCCAGTAGTTTTTACCGAGATTCGGATGAGCAGTTCTTC. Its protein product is CASSFYRDSDEQFF.

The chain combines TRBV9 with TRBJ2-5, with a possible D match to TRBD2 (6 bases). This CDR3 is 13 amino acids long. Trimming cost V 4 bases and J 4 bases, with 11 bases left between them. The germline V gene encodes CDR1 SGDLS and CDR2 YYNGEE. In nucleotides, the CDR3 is TGTGCCAGCAGCCCCCCGCGGGGAGAGACCCAGTACTTC. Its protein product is CASSPPRGETQYF.

The CDR3 loop reads CASSSYPGGNQPQHF. For the CDR3, the DNA is TGTGCCAGCAGTTCCTACCCAGGGGGGAATCAGCCCCAGCATTTT. The chain employs TRBV5-8 and TRBJ1-5; 7 positions agree with TRBD1. The CDR3 consists of 15 residues. CDR1 is SGHTS and CDR2 is YDEGEE in the germline V gene. J gave up 4 bases and V 5 bases, and 9 bases lay outside the gene matches.

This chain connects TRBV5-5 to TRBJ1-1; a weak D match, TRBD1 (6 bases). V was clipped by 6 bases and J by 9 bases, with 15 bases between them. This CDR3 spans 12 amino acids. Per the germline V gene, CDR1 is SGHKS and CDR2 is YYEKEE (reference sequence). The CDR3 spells CASTQGREKAFF. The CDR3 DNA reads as TGTGCCAGCACCCAGGGGAGGGAAAAAGCTTTCTTT.

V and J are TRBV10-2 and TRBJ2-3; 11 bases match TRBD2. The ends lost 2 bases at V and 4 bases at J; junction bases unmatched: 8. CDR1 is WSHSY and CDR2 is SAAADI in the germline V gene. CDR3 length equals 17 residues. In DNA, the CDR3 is TGCGCCAGCAGTGAGACCCGATTAGCGGGGGGGGCAGATACGCAGTATTTT. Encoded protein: CASSETRLAGGADTQYF.

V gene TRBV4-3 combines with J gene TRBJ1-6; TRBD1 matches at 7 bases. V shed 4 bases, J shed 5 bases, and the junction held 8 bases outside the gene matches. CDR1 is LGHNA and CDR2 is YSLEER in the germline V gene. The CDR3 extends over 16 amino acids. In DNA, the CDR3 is TGCGCCAGCAGCCGGAGGGACAGCCCGGATAATTCACCCCTCCACTTT. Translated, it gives CASSRRDSPDNSPLHF.

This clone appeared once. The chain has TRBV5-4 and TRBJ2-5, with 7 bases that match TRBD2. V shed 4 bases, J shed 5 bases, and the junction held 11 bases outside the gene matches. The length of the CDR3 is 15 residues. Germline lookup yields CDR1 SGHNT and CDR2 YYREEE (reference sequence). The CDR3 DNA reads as TGTGCCAGCAGCCGCCTAGCGGTGGTAGGGGAGACCCAGTACTTC. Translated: CASSRLAVVGETQYF.

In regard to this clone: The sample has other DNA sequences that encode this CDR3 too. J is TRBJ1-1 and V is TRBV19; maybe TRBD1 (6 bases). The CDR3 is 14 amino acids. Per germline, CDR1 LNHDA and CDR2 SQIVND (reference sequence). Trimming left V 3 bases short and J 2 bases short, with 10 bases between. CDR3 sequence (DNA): TGTGCCAGTAGTATCCCGACAGGAAACACTGAAGCTTTCTTT. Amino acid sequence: CASSIPTGNTEAFF.

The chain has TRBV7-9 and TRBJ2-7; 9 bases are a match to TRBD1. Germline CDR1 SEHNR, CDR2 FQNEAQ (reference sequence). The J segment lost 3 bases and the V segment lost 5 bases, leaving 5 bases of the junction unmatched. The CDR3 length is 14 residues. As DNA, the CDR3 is TGTGCCAGCAGCCCGCGGGACAGGGTCTACGAGCAGTACTTC. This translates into CASSPRDRVYEQYF.

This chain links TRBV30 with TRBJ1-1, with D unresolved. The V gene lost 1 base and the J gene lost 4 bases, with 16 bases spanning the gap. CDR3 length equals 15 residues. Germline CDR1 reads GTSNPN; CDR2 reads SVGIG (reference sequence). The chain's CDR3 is CAWSEFGVLSTEAFF. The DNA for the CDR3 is TGTGCCTGGAGTGAGTTCGGAGTTCTTAGCACTGAAGCTTTCTTT.

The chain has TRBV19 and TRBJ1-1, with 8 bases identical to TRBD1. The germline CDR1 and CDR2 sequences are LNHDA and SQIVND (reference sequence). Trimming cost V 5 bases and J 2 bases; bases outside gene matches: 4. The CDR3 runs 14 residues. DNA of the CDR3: TGTGCCAGTAGTCTCGGACAGGGCAACACTGAAGCTTTCTTT. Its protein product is CASSLGQGNTEAFF.

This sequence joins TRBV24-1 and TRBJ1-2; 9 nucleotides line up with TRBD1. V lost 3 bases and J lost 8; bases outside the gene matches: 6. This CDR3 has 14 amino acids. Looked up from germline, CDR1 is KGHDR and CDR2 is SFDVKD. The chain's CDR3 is CATSDTGQGGGYTF. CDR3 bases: TGTGCCACCAGTGATACGGGACAGGGAGGCGGCTACACCTTC.

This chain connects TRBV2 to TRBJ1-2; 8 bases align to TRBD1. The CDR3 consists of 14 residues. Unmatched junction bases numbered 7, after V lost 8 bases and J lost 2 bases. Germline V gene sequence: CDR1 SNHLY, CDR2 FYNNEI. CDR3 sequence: CASRQGRANYGYTF. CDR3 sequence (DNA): TGTGCCAGCCGACAGGGGAGGGCCAACTATGGCTACACCTTC.

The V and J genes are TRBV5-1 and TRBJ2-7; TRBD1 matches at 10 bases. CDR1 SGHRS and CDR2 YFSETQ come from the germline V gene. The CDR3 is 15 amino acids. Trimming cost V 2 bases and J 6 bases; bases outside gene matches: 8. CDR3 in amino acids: CASSFYGTGESEQYF. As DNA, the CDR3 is TGCGCCAGCAGCTTCTACGGGACAGGGGAATCCGAGCAGTACTTC. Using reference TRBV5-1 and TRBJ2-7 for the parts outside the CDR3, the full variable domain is KAGVTQTPRYLIKTRGQQVTLSCSPISGHRSVSWYQQTPGQGLQFLFEYFSETQRNKGNFPGRFSGRQFSNSRSEMNVSTLELGDSALYLCASSFYGTGESEQYFGPGTRLTVT.

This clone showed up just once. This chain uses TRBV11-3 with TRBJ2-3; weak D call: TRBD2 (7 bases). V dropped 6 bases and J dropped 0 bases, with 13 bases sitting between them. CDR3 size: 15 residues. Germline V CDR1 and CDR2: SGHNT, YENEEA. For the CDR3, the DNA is TGTGCCAGCAGGAGGGGAGGGGGTAGCACAGATACGCAGTATTTT. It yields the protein CASRRGGGSTDTQYF.

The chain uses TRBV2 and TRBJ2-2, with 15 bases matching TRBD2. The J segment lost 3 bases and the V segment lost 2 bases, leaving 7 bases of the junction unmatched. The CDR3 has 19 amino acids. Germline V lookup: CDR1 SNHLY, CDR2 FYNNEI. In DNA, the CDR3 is TGTGCCAGCAGTGAACTTGGGACTAGCGGGAGGCGGGACACCGGGGAGCTGTTTTTT. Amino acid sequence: CASSELGTSGRRDTGELFF.

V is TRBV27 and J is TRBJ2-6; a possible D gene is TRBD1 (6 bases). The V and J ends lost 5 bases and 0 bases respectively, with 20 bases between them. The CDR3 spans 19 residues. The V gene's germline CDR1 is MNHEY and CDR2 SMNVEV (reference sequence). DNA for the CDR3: TGTGCCAGCAGTAACCCAAGGGCAGGGGTGAGCTCTGGGGCCAACGTCCTGACTTTC. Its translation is CASSNPRAGVSSGANVLTF.

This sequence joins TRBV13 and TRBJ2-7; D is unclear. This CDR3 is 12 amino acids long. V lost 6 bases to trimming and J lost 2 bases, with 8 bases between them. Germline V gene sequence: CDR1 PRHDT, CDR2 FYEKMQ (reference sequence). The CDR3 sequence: CASRQNPYEQYF. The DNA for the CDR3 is TGTGCCAGCAGACAAAACCCCTACGAGCAGTACTTC.